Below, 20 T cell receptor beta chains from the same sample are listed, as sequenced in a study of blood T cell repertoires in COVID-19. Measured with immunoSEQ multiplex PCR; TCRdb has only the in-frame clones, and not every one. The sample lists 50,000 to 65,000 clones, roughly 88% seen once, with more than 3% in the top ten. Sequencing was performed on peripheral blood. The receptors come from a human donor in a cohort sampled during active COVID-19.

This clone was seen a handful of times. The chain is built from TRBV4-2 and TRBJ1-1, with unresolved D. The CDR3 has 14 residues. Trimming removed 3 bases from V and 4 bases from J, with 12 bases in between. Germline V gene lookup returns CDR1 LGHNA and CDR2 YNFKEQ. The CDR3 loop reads CASSQLGGPTEAFF. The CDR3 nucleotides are TGTGCCAGCAGCCAGCTTGGAGGGCCCACTGAAGCTTTCTTT.

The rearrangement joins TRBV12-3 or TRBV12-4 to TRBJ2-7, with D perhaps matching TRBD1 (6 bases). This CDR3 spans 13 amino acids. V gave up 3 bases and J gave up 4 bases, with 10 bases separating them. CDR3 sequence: CASSFQGYYEQYF. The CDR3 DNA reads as TGTGCCAGCAGTTTTCAGGGGTATTACGAGCAGTACTTC.

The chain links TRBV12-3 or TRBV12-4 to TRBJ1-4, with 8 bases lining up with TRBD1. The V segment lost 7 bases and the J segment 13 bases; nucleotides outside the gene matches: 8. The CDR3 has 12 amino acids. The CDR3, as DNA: TGTGCCAGCATTCCCCCGGACAGGGTACTGTTTTTT. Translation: CASIPPDRVLFF.

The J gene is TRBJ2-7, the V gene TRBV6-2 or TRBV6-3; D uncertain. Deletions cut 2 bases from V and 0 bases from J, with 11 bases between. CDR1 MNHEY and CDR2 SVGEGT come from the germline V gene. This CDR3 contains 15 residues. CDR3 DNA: TGTGCCAGCAGTTACCCGCCTATGAGCTCCTACGAGCAGTACTTC. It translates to CASSYPPMSSYEQYF.

The CDR3 DNA reads TGTGCCAGCAGCTTAGGAGGTGGGAGCAGAATGAACACTGAAGCTTTCTTT. Its protein is CASSLGGGSRMNTEAFF. V gene TRBV11-3 combines with J gene TRBJ1-1; the D is unclear. Trimming pared 1 base from V and 0 bases from J, leaving 15 bases between. Germline assignment: CDR1 SGHNT and CDR2 YENEEA. The length of the CDR3 is 17 residues.

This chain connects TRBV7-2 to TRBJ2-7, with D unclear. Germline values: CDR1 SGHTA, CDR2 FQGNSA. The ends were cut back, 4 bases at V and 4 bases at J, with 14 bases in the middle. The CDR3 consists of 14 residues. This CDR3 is CASSSPLKPYEQYF. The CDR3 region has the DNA TGTGCCAGCAGCTCACCCCTTAAGCCATACGAGCAGTACTTC.

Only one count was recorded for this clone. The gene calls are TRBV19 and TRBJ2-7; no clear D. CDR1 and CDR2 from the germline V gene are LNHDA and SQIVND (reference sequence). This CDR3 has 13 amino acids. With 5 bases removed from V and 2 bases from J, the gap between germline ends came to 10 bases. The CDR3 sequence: CASSYDITYEQYF. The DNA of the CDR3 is TGTGCCAGTAGTTATGACATAACCTACGAGCAGTACTTC.

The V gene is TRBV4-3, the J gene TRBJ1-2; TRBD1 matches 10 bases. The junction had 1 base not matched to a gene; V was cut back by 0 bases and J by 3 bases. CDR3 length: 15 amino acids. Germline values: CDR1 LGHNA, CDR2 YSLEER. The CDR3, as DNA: TGCGCCAGCAGCCAAGAGACAGGGGGCCACTATGGCTACACCTTC. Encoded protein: CASSQETGGHYGYTF.

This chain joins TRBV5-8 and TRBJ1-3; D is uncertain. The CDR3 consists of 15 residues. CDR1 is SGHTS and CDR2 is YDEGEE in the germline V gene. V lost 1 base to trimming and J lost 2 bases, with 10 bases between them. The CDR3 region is CASSLWAKPGNTIYF. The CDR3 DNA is TGTGCCAGCAGCTTGTGGGCCAAGCCTGGAAACACCATATATTTT.

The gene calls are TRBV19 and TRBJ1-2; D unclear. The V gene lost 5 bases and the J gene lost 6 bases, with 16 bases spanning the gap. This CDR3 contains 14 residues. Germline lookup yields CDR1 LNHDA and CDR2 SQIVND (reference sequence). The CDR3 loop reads CASSLPARFDGYTF. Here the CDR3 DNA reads TGTGCCAGTAGTTTACCAGCGCGGTTTGATGGCTACACCTTC. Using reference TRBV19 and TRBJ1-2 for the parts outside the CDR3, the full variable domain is DGGITQSPKYLFRKEGQNVTLSCEQNLNHDAMYWYRQDPGQGLRLIYYSQIVNDFQKGDIAEGYSVSREKKESFPLTVTSAQKNPTAFYLCASSLPARFDGYTFGSGTRLTVV.

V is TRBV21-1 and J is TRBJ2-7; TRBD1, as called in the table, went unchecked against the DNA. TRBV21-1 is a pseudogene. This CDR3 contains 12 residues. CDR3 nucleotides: TGTGCCAGCAAGGACAGGGGGATGGTGGACTACTTC. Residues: CASKDRGMVDYF.

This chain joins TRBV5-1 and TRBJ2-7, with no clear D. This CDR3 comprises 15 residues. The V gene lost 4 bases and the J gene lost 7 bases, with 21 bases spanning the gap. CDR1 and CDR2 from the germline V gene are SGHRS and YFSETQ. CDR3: CASSNGQALPLEQYF. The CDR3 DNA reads TGCGCCAGCAGCAACGGCCAGGCCTTACCTTTAGAGCAGTACTTC.

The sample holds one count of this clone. In DNA, the CDR3 is TGTGCCAGCAGCAAGGGCCGGGACAGGCCCCCGGAAGGCTACACCTTC. Its translation is CASSKGRDRPPEGYTF. This chain uses TRBV6-6 with TRBJ1-2, with TRBD1 identical over 8 bases. The CDR3 contains 16 residues. CDR1 and CDR2 from the germline V gene are MNHNY and SVGAGI (reference sequence). Trimming removed 6 bases from V and 8 bases from J; junction bases left unmatched: 17.

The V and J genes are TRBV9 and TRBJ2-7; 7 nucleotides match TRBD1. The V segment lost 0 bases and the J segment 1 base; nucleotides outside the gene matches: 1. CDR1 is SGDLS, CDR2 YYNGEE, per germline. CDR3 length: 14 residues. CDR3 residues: CASSVEGASYEQYF. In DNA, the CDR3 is TGTGCCAGCAGCGTAGAGGGGGCTTCCTACGAGCAGTACTTC. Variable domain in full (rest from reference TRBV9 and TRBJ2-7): DSGVTQTPKHLITATGQRVTLRCSPRSGDLSVYWYQQSLDQGLQFLIQYYNGEERAKGNILERFSAQQFPDLHSELNLSSLELGDSALYFCASSVEGASYEQYFGPGTRLTVT.

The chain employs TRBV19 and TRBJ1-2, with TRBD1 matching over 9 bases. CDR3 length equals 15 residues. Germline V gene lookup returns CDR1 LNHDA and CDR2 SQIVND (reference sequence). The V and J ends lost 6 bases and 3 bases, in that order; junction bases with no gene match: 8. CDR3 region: CASRGQGQVDYGYTF. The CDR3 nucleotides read TGTGCCAGTAGGGGACAGGGCCAGGTGGACTATGGCTACACCTTC.

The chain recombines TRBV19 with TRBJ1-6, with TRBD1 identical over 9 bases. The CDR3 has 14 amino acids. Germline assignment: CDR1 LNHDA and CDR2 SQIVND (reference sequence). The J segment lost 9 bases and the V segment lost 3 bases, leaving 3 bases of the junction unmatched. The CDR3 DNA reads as TGTGCCAGTAGTATTGGACAGGGGACTTCACCCCTCCACTTT. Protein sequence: CASSIGQGTSPLHF. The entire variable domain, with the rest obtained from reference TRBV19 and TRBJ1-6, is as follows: DGGITQSPKYLFRKEGQNVTLSCEQNLNHDAMYWYRQDPGQGLRLIYYSQIVNDFQKGDIAEGYSVSREKKESFPLTVTSAQKNPTAFYLCASSIGQGTSPLHFGNGTRLTVT.

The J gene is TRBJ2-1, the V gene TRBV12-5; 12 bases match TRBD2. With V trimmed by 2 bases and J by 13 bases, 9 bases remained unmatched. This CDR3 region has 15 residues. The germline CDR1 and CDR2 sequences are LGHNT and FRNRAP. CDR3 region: CASGLTLTSGSPQFF. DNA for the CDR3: TGTGCTAGTGGTTTGACCTTGACTAGCGGGAGCCCCCAGTTCTTC.

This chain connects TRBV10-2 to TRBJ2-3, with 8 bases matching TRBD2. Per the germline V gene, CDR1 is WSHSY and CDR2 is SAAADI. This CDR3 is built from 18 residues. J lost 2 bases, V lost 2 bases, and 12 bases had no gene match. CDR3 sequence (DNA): TGCGCCAGCAGTGAGCGGTCTAGCGGGCTCACACACACAGATACGCAGTATTTT. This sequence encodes CASSERSSGLTHTDTQYF.

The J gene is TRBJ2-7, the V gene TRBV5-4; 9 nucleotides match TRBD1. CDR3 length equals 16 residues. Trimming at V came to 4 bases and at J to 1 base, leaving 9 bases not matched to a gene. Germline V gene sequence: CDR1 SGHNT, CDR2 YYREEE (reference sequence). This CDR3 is CASSPTNRGLSYEQYF. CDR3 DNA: TGTGCCAGCAGCCCGACCAACAGGGGGCTATCCTACGAGCAGTACTTC.

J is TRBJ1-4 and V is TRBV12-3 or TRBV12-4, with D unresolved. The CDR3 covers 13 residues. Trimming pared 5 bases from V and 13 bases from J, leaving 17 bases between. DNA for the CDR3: TGTGCCAGCAGTGAGGGCGCCAGAAAGGGACTGTTTTTT. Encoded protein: CASSEGARKGLFF.